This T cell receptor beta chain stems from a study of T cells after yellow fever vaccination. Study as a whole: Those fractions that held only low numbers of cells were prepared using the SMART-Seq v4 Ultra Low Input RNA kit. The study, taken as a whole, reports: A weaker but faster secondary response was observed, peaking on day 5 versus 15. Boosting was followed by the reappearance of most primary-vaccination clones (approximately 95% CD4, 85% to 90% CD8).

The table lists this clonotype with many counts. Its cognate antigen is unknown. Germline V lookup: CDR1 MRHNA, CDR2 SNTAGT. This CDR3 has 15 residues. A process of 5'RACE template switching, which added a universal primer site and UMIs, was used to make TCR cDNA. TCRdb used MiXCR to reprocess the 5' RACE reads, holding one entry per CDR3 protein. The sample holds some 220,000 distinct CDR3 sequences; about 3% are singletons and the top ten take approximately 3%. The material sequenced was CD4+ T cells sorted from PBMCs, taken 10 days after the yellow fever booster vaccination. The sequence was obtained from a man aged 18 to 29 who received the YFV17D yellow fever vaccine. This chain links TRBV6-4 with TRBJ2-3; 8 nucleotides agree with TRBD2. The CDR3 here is CANALIAGFTDTQYF. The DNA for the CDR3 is TGTGCTAACGCTCTAATAGCGGGGTTTACGGATACGCAGTATTTT.